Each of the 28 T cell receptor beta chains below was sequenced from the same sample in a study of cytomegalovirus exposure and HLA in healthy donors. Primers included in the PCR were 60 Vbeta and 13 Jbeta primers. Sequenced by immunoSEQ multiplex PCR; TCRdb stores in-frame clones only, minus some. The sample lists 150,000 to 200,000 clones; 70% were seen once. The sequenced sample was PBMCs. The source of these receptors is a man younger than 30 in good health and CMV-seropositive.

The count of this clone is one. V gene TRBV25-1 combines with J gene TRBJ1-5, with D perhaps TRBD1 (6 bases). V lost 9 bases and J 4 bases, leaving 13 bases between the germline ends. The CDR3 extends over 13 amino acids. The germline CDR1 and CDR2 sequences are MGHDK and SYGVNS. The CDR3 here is CASSQGANQPQHF. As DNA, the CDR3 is TGTGCCAGTTCACAGGGAGCGAATCAGCCCCAGCATTTT.

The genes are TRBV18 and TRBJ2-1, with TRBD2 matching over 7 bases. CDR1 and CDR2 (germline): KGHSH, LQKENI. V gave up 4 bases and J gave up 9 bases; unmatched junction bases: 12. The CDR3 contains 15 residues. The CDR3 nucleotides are TGTGCCAGCTCACTCACTAGCGTTCAAGGAGGTGAGCAGTTCTTC. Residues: CASSLTSVQGGEQFF. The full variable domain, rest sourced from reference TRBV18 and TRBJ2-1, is NAGVMQNPRHLVRRRGQEARLRCSPMKGHSHVYWYRQLPEEGLKFMVYLQKENIIDESGMPKERFSAEFPKEGPSILRIQQVVRGDSAAYFCASSLTSVQGGEQFFGPGTRLTVL.

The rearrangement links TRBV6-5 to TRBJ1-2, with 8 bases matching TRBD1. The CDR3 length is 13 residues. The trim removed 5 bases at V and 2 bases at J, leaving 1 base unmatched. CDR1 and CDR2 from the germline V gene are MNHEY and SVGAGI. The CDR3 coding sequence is TGTGCCAGCAGTAACAGGGGGAACTATGGCTACACCTTC. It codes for CASSNRGNYGYTF.

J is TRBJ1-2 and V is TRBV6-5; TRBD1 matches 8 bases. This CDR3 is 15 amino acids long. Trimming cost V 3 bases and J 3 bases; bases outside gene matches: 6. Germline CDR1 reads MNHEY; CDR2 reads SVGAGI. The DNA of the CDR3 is TGTGCCAGCAGTTATGCTGGACAGGGCGACTATGGCTACACCTTC. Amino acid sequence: CASSYAGQGDYGYTF.

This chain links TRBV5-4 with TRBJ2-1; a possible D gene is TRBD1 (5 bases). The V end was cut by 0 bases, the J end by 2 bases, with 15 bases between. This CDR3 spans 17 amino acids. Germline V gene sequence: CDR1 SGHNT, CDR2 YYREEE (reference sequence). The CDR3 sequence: CASSLGGPGDTYNEQFF. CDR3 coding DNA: TGTGCCAGCAGCTTGGGGGGCCCGGGCGATACCTACAATGAGCAGTTCTTC.

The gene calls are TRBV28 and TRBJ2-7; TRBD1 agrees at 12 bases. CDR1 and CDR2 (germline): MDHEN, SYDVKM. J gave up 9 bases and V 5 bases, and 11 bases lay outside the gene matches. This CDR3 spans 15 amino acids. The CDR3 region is CASSMSGTGGEWQYV. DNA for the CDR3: TGTGCCAGCAGTATGTCCGGGACAGGGGGCGAGTGGCAGTACGTC.

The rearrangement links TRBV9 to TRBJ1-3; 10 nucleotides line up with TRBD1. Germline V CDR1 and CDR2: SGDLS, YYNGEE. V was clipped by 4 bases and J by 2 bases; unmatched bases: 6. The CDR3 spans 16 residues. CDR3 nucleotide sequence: TGTGCCAGCAGCCGACTGGGACAGGGGACTGGAAACACCATATATTTT. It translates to CASSRLGQGTGNTIYF.

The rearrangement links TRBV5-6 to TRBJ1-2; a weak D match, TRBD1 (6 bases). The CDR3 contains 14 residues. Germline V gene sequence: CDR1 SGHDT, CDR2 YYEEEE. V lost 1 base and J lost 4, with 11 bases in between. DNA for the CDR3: TGTGCCAGCAGCTTGTCAGGCAGGGGCTATGGCTACACCTTC. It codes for CASSLSGRGYGYTF. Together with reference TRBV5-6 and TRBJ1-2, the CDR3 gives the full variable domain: DAGVTQSPTHLIKTRGQQVTLRCSPKSGHDTVSWYQQALGQGPQFIFQYYEEEERQRGNFPDRFSGHQFPNYSSELNVNALLLGDSALYLCASSLSGRGYGYTFGSGTRLTVV.

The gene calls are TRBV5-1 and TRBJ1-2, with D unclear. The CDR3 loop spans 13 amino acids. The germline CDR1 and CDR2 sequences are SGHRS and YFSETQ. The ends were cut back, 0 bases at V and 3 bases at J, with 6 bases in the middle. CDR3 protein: CASSLGQDYGYTF. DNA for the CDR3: TGCGCCAGCAGCTTGGGCCAGGACTATGGCTACACCTTC. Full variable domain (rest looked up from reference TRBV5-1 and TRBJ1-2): KAGVTQTPRYLIKTRGQQVTLSCSPISGHRSVSWYQQTPGQGLQFLFEYFSETQRNKGNFPGRFSGRQFSNSRSEMNVSTLELGDSALYLCASSLGQDYGYTFGSGTRLTVV.

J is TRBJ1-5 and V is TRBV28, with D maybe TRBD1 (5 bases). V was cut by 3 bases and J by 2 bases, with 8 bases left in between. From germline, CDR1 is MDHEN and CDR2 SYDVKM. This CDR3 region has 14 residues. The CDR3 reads CASSLRRGNQPQHF. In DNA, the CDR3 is TGTGCCAGCAGTTTGCGCAGGGGCAATCAGCCCCAGCATTTT.

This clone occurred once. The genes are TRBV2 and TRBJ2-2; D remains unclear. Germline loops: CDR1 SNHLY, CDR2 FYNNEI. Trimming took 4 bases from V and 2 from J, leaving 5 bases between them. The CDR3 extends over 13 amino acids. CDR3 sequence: CASSVQNTGELFF. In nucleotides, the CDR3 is TGTGCCAGCAGTGTACAAAACACCGGGGAGCTGTTTTTT.

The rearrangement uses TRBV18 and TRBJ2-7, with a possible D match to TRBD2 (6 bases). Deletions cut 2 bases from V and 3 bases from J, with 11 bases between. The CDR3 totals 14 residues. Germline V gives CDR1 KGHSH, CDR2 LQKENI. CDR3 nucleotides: TGTGCCAGCTCACCAGGGACTCCCTTCTACGAGCAGTACGTC. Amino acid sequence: CASSPGTPFYEQYV.

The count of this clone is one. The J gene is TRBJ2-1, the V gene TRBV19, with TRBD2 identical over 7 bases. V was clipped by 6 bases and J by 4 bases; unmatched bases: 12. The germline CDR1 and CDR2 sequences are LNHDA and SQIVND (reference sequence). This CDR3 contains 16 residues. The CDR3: CASSRYSGVAYNEQFF. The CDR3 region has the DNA TGTGCCAGTAGCCGATACAGCGGGGTGGCTTACAATGAGCAGTTCTTC.

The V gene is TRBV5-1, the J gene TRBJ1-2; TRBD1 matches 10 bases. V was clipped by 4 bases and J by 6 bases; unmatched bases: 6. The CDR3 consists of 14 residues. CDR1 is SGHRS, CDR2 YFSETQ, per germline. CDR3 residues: CASSEGQGIHGYTF. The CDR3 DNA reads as TGCGCCAGCAGCGAGGGACAGGGGATCCATGGCTACACCTTC. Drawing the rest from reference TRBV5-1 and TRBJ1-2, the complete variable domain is KAGVTQTPRYLIKTRGQQVTLSCSPISGHRSVSWYQQTPGQGLQFLFEYFSETQRNKGNFPGRFSGRQFSNSRSEMNVSTLELGDSALYLCASSEGQGIHGYTFGSGTRLTVV.

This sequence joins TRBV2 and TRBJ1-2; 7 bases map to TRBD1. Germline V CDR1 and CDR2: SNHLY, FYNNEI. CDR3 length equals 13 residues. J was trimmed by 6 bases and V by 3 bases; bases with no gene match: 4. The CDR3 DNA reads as TGTGCCAGCAGTGAGGGGACAGCCGATGGCTACACCTTC. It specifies CASSEGTADGYTF. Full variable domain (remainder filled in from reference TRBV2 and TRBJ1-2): EPEVTQTPSHQVTQMGQEVILRCVPISNHLYFYWYRQILGQKVEFLVSFYNNEISEKSEIFDDQFSVERPDGSNFTLKIRSTKLEDSAMYFCASSEGTADGYTFGSGTRLTVV.

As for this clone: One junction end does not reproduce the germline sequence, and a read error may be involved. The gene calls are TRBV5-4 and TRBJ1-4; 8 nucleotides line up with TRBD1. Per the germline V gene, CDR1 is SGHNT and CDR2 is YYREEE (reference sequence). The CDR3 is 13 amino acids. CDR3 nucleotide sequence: TGTGCCAGCAGCTTGGGTGGACAGGGCGGTGTGATTTTT. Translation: CASSLGGQGGVIF.

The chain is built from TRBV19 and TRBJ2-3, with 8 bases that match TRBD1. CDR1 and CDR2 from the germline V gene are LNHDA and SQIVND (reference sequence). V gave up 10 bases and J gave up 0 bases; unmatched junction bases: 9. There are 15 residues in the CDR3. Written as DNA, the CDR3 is TGTGCCACCACACCCGGGACAGGAAGCACAGATACGCAGTATTTT. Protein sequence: CATTPGTGSTDTQYF.

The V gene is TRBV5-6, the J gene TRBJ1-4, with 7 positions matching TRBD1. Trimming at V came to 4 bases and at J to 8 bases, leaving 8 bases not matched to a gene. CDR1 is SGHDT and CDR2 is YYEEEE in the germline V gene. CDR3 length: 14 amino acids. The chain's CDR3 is CASSLTGTVEKLFF. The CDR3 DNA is TGTGCCAGCAGCCTGACCGGGACAGTAGAAAAACTGTTTTTT.

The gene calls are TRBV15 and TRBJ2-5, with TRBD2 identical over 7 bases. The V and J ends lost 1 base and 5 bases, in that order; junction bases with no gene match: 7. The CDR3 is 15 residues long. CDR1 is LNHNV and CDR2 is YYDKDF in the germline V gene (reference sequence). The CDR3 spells CATSRGNGGGETQYF. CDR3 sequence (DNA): TGTGCCACCAGCAGAGGGAACGGGGGAGGGGAGACCCAGTACTTC. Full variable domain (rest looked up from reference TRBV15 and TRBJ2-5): DAMVIQNPRYQVTQFGKPVTLSCSQTLNHNVMYWYQQKSSQAPKLLFHYYDKDFNNEADTPDNFQSRRPNTSFCFLDIRSPGLGDTAMYLCATSRGNGGGETQYFGPGTRLLVL.

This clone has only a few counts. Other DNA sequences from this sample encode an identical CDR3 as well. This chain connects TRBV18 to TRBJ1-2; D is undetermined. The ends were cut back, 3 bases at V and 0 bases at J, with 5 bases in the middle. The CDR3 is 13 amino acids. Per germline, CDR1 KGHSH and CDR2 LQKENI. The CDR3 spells CASSPAANYGYTF. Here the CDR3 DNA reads TGTGCCAGCTCACCGGCAGCTAACTATGGCTACACCTTC.

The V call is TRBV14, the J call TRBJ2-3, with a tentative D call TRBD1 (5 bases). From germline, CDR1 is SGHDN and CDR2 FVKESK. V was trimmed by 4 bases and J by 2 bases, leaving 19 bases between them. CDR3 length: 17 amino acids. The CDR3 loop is CASSLLQGFLNTDTQYF. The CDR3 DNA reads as TGTGCCAGCAGCCTACTTCAGGGTTTTCTAAACACAGATACGCAGTATTTT.

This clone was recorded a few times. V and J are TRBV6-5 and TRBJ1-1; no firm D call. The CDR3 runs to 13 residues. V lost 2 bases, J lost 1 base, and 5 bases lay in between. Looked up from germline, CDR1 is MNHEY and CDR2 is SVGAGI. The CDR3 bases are TGTGCCAGCAGTTACGGCAAGAACACTGAAGCTTTCTTT. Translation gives CASSYGKNTEAFF.

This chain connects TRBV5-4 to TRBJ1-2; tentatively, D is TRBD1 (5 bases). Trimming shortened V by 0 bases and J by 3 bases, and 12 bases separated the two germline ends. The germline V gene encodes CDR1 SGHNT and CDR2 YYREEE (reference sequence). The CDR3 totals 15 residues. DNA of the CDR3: TGTGCCAGCAGCTTGGCCGGCAGGGATTACTATGGCTACACCTTC. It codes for CASSLAGRDYYGYTF.

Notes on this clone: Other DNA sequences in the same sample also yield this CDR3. CDR3 residues: CASSLGQGYTEAFF. CDR3 sequence (DNA): TGCGCCAGCAGCTTAGGGCAGGGGTACACTGAAGCTTTCTTT. This rearrangement joins TRBV5-1 to TRBJ1-1; TRBD1 might be the D (6 bases). CDR1 is SGHRS, CDR2 YFSETQ, per germline. Deletions cut 2 bases from V and 3 bases from J, with 11 bases between. The CDR3 has 14 amino acids.

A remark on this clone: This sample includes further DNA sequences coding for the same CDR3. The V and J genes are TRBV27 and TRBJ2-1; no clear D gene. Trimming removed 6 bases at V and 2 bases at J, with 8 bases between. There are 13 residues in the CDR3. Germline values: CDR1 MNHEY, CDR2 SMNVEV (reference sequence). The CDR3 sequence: CASSLGAYNEQFF. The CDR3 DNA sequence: TGTGCCAGCAGCCTAGGAGCCTACAATGAGCAGTTCTTC.

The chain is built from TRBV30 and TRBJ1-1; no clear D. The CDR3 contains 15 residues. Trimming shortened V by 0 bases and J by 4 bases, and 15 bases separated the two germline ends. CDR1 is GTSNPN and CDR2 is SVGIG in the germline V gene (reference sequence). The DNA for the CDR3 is TGTGCCTGGAGTGTTAGTTTTGAATTTGGCACTGAAGCTTTCTTT. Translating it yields CAWSVSFEFGTEAFF.

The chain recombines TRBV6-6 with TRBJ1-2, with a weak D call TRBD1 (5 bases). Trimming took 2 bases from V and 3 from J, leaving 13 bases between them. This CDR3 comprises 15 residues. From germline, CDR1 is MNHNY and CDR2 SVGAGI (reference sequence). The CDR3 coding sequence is TGTGCCAGCAGTTACGGGGCCAGGGCGGACTATGGCTACACCTTC. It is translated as CASSYGARADYGYTF.

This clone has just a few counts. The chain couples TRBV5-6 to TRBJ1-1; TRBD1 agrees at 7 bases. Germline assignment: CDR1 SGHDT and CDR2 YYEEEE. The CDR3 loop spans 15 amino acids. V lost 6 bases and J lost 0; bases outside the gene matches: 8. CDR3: CASIRDRIMNTEAFF. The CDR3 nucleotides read TGTGCCAGCATAAGGGACAGAATAATGAACACTGAAGCTTTCTTT. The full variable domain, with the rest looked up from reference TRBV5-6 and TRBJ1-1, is DAGVTQSPTHLIKTRGQQVTLRCSPKSGHDTVSWYQQALGQGPQFIFQYYEEEERQRGNFPDRFSGHQFPNYSSELNVNALLLGDSALYLCASIRDRIMNTEAFFGQGTRLTVV.